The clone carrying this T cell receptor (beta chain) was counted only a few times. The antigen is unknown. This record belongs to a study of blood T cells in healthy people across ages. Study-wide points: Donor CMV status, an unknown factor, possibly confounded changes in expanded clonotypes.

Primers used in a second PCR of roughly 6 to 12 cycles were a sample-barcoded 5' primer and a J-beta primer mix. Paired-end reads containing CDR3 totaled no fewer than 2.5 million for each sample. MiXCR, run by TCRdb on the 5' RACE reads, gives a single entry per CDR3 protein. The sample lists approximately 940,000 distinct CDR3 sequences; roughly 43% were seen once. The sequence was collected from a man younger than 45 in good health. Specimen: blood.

CDR3 sequence (DNA): TGCAGCGTTGACAGTGGCTATGGCTACACCTTC. Its translation is CSVDSGYGYTF. The J gene is TRBJ1-2, the V gene TRBV29-1; D call uncertain. The CDR3 has 11 residues. V lost 3 bases and J lost 4, with 6 bases in between. Germline assignment: CDR1 SQVTM and CDR2 ANQGSEA.